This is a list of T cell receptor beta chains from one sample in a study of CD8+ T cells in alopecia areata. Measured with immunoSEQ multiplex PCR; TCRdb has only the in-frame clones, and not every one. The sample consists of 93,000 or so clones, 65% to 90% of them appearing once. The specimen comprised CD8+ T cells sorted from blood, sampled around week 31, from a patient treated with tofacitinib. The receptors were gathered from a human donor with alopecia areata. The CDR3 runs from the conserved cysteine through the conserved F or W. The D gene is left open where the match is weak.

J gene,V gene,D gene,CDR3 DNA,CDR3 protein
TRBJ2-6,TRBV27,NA,TGTGCCAGCAGTCCCATAAGGTTCGGGGCCAACGTCCTGACTTTC,CASSPIRFGANVLTF
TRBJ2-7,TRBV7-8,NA,TGTGCCAGCAGCAAAGACTATGCCTACGAGCAGTACTTC,CASSKDYAYEQYF
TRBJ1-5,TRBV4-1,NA,TGCGCCAGCAGCCAAGGGGATCAGGGTAATCAGCCCCAGCATTTT,CASSQGDQGNQPQHF
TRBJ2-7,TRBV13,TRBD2,TGTGCCAGCAGCACCGGACTAGCGGGAAGCTACGAGCAGTACTTC,CASSTGLAGSYEQYF
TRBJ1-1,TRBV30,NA,TGTGCCTGGAGTATTGGGGTAATGAACACTGAAGCTTTCTTT,CAWSIGVMNTEAFF
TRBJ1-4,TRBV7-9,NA,TGTGCCAGCAGCGTAGATGAAAAACTGTTTTTT,CASSVDEKLFF
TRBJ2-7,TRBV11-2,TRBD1,TGTGCCAGCAGCTTAGGACAGGGAGTCGACGAGCAGTACTTC,CASSLGQGVDEQYF
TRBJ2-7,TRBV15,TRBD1,TGTGCCACCAGTTTAGACAGGGGGGCAAACGAGCAGTACTTC,CATSLDRGANEQYF
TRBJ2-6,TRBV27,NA,TGTGCCAGCACTTTTTCTGGGGCCAACGTCCTGACTTTC,CASTFSGANVLTF
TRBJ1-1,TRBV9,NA,TGTGCCAGCAGCGTATCTGGGGTCGAGAGCACTGAAGCTTTCTTT,CASSVSGVESTEAFF
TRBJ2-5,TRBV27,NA,TGTGCCAGCAGTTACGCGACAGGGGAGGGGCGGGGGACCCAGTACTTC,CASSYATGEGRGTQYF
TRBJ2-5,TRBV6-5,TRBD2,TGTGCCAGCAGTTACTTGCCTAGCGGAGGCCAAGAGACCCAGTACTTC,CASSYLPSGGQETQYF
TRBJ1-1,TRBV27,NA,TGTGCCAGCAGTTTATTAGGCCACTTGAACACTGAAGCTTTCTTT,CASSLLGHLNTEAFF